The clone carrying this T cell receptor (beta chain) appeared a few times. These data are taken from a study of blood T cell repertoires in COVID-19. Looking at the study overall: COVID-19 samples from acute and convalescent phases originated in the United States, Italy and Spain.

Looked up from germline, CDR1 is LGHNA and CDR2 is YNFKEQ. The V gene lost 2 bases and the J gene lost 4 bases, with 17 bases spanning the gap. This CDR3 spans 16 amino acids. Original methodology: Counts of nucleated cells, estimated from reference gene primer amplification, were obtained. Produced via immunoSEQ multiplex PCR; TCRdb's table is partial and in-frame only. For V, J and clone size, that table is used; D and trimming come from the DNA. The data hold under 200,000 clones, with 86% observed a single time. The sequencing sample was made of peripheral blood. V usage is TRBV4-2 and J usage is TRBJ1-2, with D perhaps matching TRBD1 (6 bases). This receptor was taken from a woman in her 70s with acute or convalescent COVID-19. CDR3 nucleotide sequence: TGTGCCAGCAGCCAAACAATCCGGGACACCGCCTATGGCTACACCTTC. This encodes CASSQTIRDTAYGYTF.